The next 10 T cell receptor beta chains were all read from a single sample in a study of blood T cell repertoires in COVID-19. The table came from immunoSEQ multiplex PCR; TCRdb's copy has only in-frame clones and leaves some out. Among 150,000 to 200,000 clones listed, approximately 84% were seen once. Input material: peripheral blood. The receptors were sampled from a human donor with acute or convalescent COVID-19. The donor label of this sample is uncertain.

The chain uses TRBV6-6 and TRBJ1-6, with 9 bases lining up with TRBD1. The CDR3 consists of 16 residues. CDR1 MNHNY and CDR2 SVGAGI come from the germline V gene (reference sequence). V gave up 6 bases and J gave up 2 bases; unmatched junction bases: 5. The CDR3 DNA sequence: TGTGCCAGCAGCCGGGACAGGGCGGCCTATAATTCACCCCTCCACTTT. Encoded protein: CASSRDRAAYNSPLHF.

This chain joins TRBV30 and TRBJ2-3; perhaps TRBD2 as D (6 bases). Germline loops: CDR1 GTSNPN, CDR2 SVGIG (reference sequence). V shed 1 base and J shed 4 bases, with 9 bases lying between them. This CDR3 contains 13 residues. The CDR3: CAWSGGGSDTQYF. For the CDR3, the DNA is TGTGCCTGGAGTGGCGGAGGGTCAGATACGCAGTATTTT. Based on the CDR3 plus reference TRBV30 and TRBJ2-3, the full variable domain is SQTIHQWPATLVQPVGSPLSLECTVEGTSNPNLYWYRQAAGRGLQLLFYSVGIGQISSEVPQNLSASRPQDRQFILSSKKLLLSDSGFYLCAWSGGGSDTQYFGPGTRLTVL.

The chain is built from TRBV19 and TRBJ2-7; possible D gene TRBD2, 5 bases. The CDR3 is 13 amino acids. Trimming removed 6 bases at V and 0 bases at J, with 9 bases between. Germline CDR1 LNHDA, CDR2 SQIVND (reference sequence). Here the CDR3 reads CASSRTVSYEQYF. The CDR3 DNA sequence: TGTGCCAGTAGCCGGACTGTCTCCTACGAGCAGTACTTC. The variable domain in full, completed from reference TRBV19 and TRBJ2-7, reads DGGITQSPKYLFRKEGQNVTLSCEQNLNHDAMYWYRQDPGQGLRLIYYSQIVNDFQKGDIAEGYSVSREKKESFPLTVTSAQKNPTAFYLCASSRTVSYEQYFGPGTRLTVT.

This clone was detected once. The chain links TRBV2 to TRBJ1-2, with 11 bases aligning to TRBD1. V lost 9 bases and J lost 5; bases outside the gene matches: 5. From germline, CDR1 is SNHLY and CDR2 FYNNEI. CDR3 length equals 13 residues. The CDR3 bases are TGTGCCAGTAGGGACAGGGGGACATATGGCTACACCTTC. It translates to CASRDRGTYGYTF.

The genes are TRBV30 and TRBJ1-6; D is unclear. The CDR3 extends over 13 amino acids. CDR1 and CDR2 from the germline V gene are GTSNPN and SVGIG (reference sequence). Trimming removed 8 bases at V and 3 bases at J, with 11 bases between. In DNA, the CDR3 is TGTGCCCTTACACGCGGCTATAATTCACCCCTCCACTTT. It encodes CALTRGYNSPLHF.

The CDR3 DNA sequence: TGTGCCAGCAGCCCGACAGGGAAGACCGGAAACACCATATATTTT. This codes for CASSPTGKTGNTIYF. V and J are TRBV13 and TRBJ1-3; 7 nucleotides line up with TRBD1. The germline V gene encodes CDR1 PRHDT and CDR2 FYEKMQ (reference sequence). V shed 5 bases, J shed 4 bases, and the junction held 8 bases outside the gene matches. The CDR3 sequence is 15 residues long.

V is TRBV2 and J is TRBJ1-6; TRBD1 is a possible D gene (6 bases). Germline V lookup: CDR1 SNHLY, CDR2 FYNNEI. This CDR3 spans 13 amino acids. V lost 4 bases and J lost 5, with 6 bases in between. The CDR3 reads CASSGTDNSPLHF. Here the CDR3 DNA reads TGTGCCAGCAGTGGGACAGATAATTCACCCCTCCACTTT. Based on the CDR3 plus reference TRBV2 and TRBJ1-6, the full variable domain is EPEVTQTPSHQVTQMGQEVILRCVPISNHLYFYWYRQILGQKVEFLVSFYNNEISEKSEIFDDQFSVERPDGSNFTLKIRSTKLEDSAMYFCASSGTDNSPLHFGNGTRLTVT.

The chain recombines TRBV9 with TRBJ1-1; D is perhaps TRBD1 (5 bases). The CDR3 consists of 13 residues. Per germline, CDR1 SGDLS and CDR2 YYNGEE. Trimming pared 0 bases from V and 8 bases from J, leaving 11 bases between. CDR3 sequence reads: CASSVEGEGEAFF. CDR3 coding DNA: TGTGCCAGCAGCGTAGAAGGGGAGGGGGAAGCTTTCTTT.

This clone was observed once. The V gene is TRBV19, the J gene TRBJ2-7, with D perhaps TRBD2 (5 bases). Per germline, CDR1 LNHDA and CDR2 SQIVND (reference sequence). Deletions cut 7 bases from V and 5 bases from J, with 18 bases between. CDR3 length: 14 residues. The CDR3 loop is CASTTRNGLHEQYF. The CDR3 DNA is TGTGCCAGTACCACTAGGAACGGTCTGCACGAGCAGTACTTC.

With regard to this clone: A read error may produce the germline difference seen at one junction end. The chain couples TRBV7-7 to TRBJ2-1; D may be TRBD2 (7 bases). Looked up from germline, CDR1 is SSHAT and CDR2 is FNYEAQ (reference sequence). The CDR3 loop spans 15 amino acids. For the CDR3, the DNA is TGTGCTAGCAGCTTAGACGGGGGGCCCTACAATGAGCAGTTCTTC. Its translation is CASSLDGGPYNEQFF.